Listed below are T cell receptor beta chains from one sample, sequenced in a study of blood T cell repertoires in COVID-19. Some clones are missing from TCRdb's copy, which holds only in-frame ones; the method was immunoSEQ multiplex PCR. Of 30,000 to 40,000 clones listed, more than 80% are singletons. The sample was peripheral blood. These receptors were taken from a man aged 55 to 70 with active or convalescent COVID-19. CDR3s include the opening cysteine and the closing phenylalanine or tryptophan. A D gene is named only where the DNA matches it firmly. Clone size appears in some rows only: once, few, many, or a class for an expanded clone.

DNA: TGTGCCAGCTCACAGGGGGCGGAGGTTGGCTACACCTTC
CDR3: CASSQGAEVGYTF
V: TRBV5-4
J: TRBJ1-2
size: -
D: TRBD1

DNA: TGTGCCAGTAGTAGGACTTCCGTAGCCAAAAACATTCAGTACTTC
CDR3: CASSRTSVAKNIQYF
V: TRBV19
J: TRBJ2-4
size: -
D: -

DNA: TGTGCCAGCAGCCAAGCGGCCAGGGGTCAAGATGGCTACACCTTC
CDR3: CASSQAARGQDGYTF
V: TRBV4-2
J: TRBJ1-2
size: -
D: -

DNA: TGTGCCAGTAGTATAGGGTCCGGGACAGGGGATACTGAAGCTTTCTTT
CDR3: CASSIGSGTGDTEAFF
V: TRBV19
J: TRBJ1-1
size: -
D: TRBD1

DNA: TGTGCCAGCAGCCTAGGCAGGGTCACTGAAGCTTTCTTT
CDR3: CASSLGRVTEAFF
V: TRBV7-9
J: TRBJ1-1
size: -
D: -

DNA: TGTGCTAGTGGTTTGAAGGGAGAAGAGACCCAGTACTTC
CDR3: CASGLKGEETQYF
V: TRBV12-5
J: TRBJ2-5
size: -
D: -

DNA: TGTGCCAGCAGCCCGGGACTAGCGGGAGTATATGAGCAGTTCTTC
CDR3: CASSPGLAGVYEQFF
V: TRBV9
J: TRBJ2-1
size: -
D: TRBD2

DNA: TGTGCCAGCTCCAAAGACAGGGGAAACTTCGGTATTACTGAAGCTTTCTTT
CDR3: CASSKDRGNFGITEAFF
V: TRBV2
J: TRBJ1-1
size: -
D: TRBD1

DNA: TGCGCCAGCAGCCATACAGGGCGGACTGAAGCTTTCTTT
CDR3: CASSHTGRTEAFF
V: TRBV4-3
J: TRBJ1-1
size: -
D: -

DNA: TGTGCCAGCAGTCCAAGGACAGGGTGGACTGAAGCTTTCTTT
CDR3: CASSPRTGWTEAFF
V: TRBV6-5
J: TRBJ1-1
size: few
D: TRBD1

DNA: TGTGCCAGCAGCGCATCACTAGCGGGAGTGGAGACCCAGTACTTC
CDR3: CASSASLAGVETQYF
V: TRBV7-9
J: TRBJ2-5
size: -
D: TRBD2

DNA: TGTGCCAGCAGGACAACAGGGAATTCACCCCTCCACTTT
CDR3: CASRTTGNSPLHF
V: TRBV6-5
J: TRBJ1-6
size: -
D: -

DNA: TGTGCCAGCCAAATCCGGGGGAACACTGAAGCTTTCTTT
CDR3: CASQIRGNTEAFF
V: TRBV19
J: TRBJ1-1
size: -
D: -

DNA: TGTGCCAGCAGTTTTCGACAGGGGCATGAGCAGTTCTTC
CDR3: CASSFRQGHEQFF
V: TRBV6-5
J: TRBJ2-1
size: once
D: TRBD1

DNA: TGTGCCAGCAGTGAAGCGGTCGAGGTGTCGGGTTCTGGAAACACCATATATTTT
CDR3: CASSEAVEVSGSGNTIYF
V: TRBV6-1
J: TRBJ1-3
size: few
D: -

DNA: TGTGCCAGCAGTGAAAAGCGGACAGTTTACACTGAAGCTTTCTTT
CDR3: CASSEKRTVYTEAFF
V: TRBV2
J: TRBJ1-1
size: -
D: -

DNA: TGTGCCAGCAGCTTGGCGACACTCATGACCAATCAGCCCCAGCATTTT
CDR3: CASSLATLMTNQPQHF
V: TRBV7-8
J: TRBJ1-5
size: -
D: -

DNA: TGTGCCAGCAGCTTGTATGAACTAGCGGGGAGCTCCTACAATGAGCAGTTCTTC
CDR3: CASSLYELAGSSYNEQFF
V: TRBV5-8
J: TRBJ2-1
size: -
D: TRBD2

DNA: TGTGCCAGCAGCGCCGGGTCTCGGGACACTGAAGCTTTCTTT
CDR3: CASSAGSRDTEAFF
V: TRBV9
J: TRBJ1-1
size: -
D: -

DNA: TGTGCCAGCAGTTTCTTAGGATCAGGGTCACCCCTCCACTTT
CDR3: CASSFLGSGSPLHF
V: TRBV27
J: TRBJ1-6
size: many
D: -

DNA: TGTGCCAGCAGCTTAGGGCCCAACACTGGAAACACCATATATTTT
CDR3: CASSLGPNTGNTIYF
V: TRBV7-2
J: TRBJ1-3
size: -
D: -

DNA: TGTGCTAGTGCCCGGACAGGGGACACCGGGGAGCTGTTTTTT
CDR3: CASARTGDTGELFF
V: TRBV12-5
J: TRBJ2-2
size: once
D: TRBD1

DNA: TGTGCCAGCAGCCCGTTTTTGGGACAGGGCTACAATGAGCAGTTCTTC
CDR3: CASSPFLGQGYNEQFF
V: TRBV7-8
J: TRBJ2-1
size: -
D: TRBD1

DNA: TGTGCCAGTAGTATAGATCCCAATTTTAACACTGAAGCTTTCTTT
CDR3: CASSIDPNFNTEAFF
V: TRBV19
J: TRBJ1-1
size: -
D: -

DNA: TGTGCCAGCAGCTTAGAGGAGGGGAGCTCTGGAAACACCATATATTTT
CDR3: CASSLEEGSSGNTIYF
V: TRBV7-8
J: TRBJ1-3
size: -
D: -

DNA: TGTGCCAGCAGTTTCCTCGTCAGACAGGTTAGCAATCAGCCCCAGCATTTT
CDR3: CASSFLVRQVSNQPQHF
V: TRBV28
J: TRBJ1-5
size: -
D: -

DNA: TGCGCCAGCAGCTTAATCCGCGGGACAGAATATGGCTACACCTTC
CDR3: CASSLIRGTEYGYTF
V: TRBV5-1
J: TRBJ1-2
size: once
D: TRBD1

DNA: TGTGCCAGCAGCTTCCGGACTAGTGTAACAGATACGCAGTATTTT
CDR3: CASSFRTSVTDTQYF
V: TRBV7-2
J: TRBJ2-3
size: -
D: TRBD2

DNA: TGTGCCAGTAGTCCAGGGGTGGGGCAGCCCCAGCATTTT
CDR3: CASSPGVGQPQHF
V: TRBV19
J: TRBJ1-5
size: once
D: -

DNA: TGTGCCTGGAGTGTACAGAGCATTTATAATTCACCCCTCCACTTT
CDR3: CAWSVQSIYNSPLHF
V: TRBV30
J: TRBJ1-6
size: -
D: -

DNA: TGCGCCAGCAGGCAGGCAGGGGTTAGAGATACGCAGTATTTT
CDR3: CASRQAGVRDTQYF
V: TRBV10-2
J: TRBJ2-3
size: -
D: -

DNA: TGTGCCAGCAGCTTGACTGGGGAGCAGTTCTTC
CDR3: CASSLTGEQFF
V: TRBV11-3
J: TRBJ2-1
size: -
D: -

DNA: TGTGCCAGCACCACGGGGCAGGGGTATGGAAACACCATATATTTT
CDR3: CASTTGQGYGNTIYF
V: TRBV28
J: TRBJ1-3
size: -
D: -

DNA: TGTGCCAGCAGTCGTAGCGGCAACACAGATACGCAGTATTTT
CDR3: CASSRSGNTDTQYF
V: TRBV3-1/TRBV3-2
J: TRBJ2-3
size: -
D: -

DNA: TGTGCCAGCAGCTTAGATCAAAGGACATCTCCCCCCCTCCACTTT
CDR3: CASSLDQRTSPPLHF
V: TRBV11-2
J: TRBJ1-6
size: -
D: -

DNA: TGCGCCAGCAGCCAAGAACACAGAACGAACACTGAAGCTTTCTTT
CDR3: CASSQEHRTNTEAFF
V: TRBV4-1
J: TRBJ1-1
size: -
D: -

DNA: TGTGCCAGCAGTAGGGACAGATACAATGAGCAGTTCTTC
CDR3: CASSRDRYNEQFF
V: TRBV2
J: TRBJ2-1
size: -
D: TRBD1

DNA: TGTGCCAGCAGTGACCAGACAGGGGGCAATCAGCCCCAGCATTTT
CDR3: CASSDQTGGNQPQHF
V: TRBV2
J: TRBJ1-5
size: -
D: TRBD1

DNA: TGTGCCAGCAGTTTATATCGGGGGTTAAACTATGGCTACACCTTC
CDR3: CASSLYRGLNYGYTF
V: TRBV28
J: TRBJ1-2
size: -
D: -

DNA: TGTGCCATCAGTGAGTCCCCTTGGACAGACGGAAACACCATATATTTT
CDR3: CAISESPWTDGNTIYF
V: TRBV10-3
J: TRBJ1-3
size: -
D: -

DNA: TGTGCCACCAGTCGATTGGCCGCCGCTAACTATGGCTACACCTTC
CDR3: CATSRLAAANYGYTF
V: TRBV15
J: TRBJ1-2
size: -
D: -

DNA: TGTGCCAGCAGCCAAACTTGGGGAGCGGGGCGGGGCTCCTACAATGAGCAGTTCTTC
CDR3: CASSQTWGAGRGSYNEQFF
V: TRBV14
J: TRBJ2-1
size: -
D: TRBD2

DNA: TGTGCCAGCAGCGTAAAGCCTAGCTTAAACAATGAGCAGTTCTTC
CDR3: CASSVKPSLNNEQFF
V: TRBV9
J: TRBJ2-1
size: once
D: -

DNA: TGTGCCAGTAGTCCGGGACAGTTTTTTGGCTCTGGAAACACCATATATTTT
CDR3: CASSPGQFFGSGNTIYF
V: TRBV19
J: TRBJ1-3
size: -
D: TRBD1

DNA: TGTGCCAGTAGTAGCGGGGGGCGGGGGACCCAGTACTTC
CDR3: CASSSGGRGTQYF
V: TRBV19
J: TRBJ2-5
size: few
D: TRBD2

DNA: TGTGCCAGCAGCTTGGCCCAGGGTGAGACCCAGTACTTC
CDR3: CASSLAQGETQYF
V: TRBV5-5
J: TRBJ2-5
size: -
D: -

DNA: TGCGCCAGCAGCTTGGGGCTGTACAATGAGCAGTTCTTC
CDR3: CASSLGLYNEQFF
V: TRBV5-1
J: TRBJ2-1
size: -
D: -

DNA: TGTGCCAGCAGCTTTTTTAGCGGGGGGGAGCCCGTTCAGTACTTC
CDR3: CASSFFSGGEPVQYF
V: TRBV5-6
J: TRBJ2-4
size: -
D: TRBD2

DNA: TGTGCCAGCGGGGGGTATGGCATTCAGTACTTC
CDR3: CASGGYGIQYF
V: TRBV6-5
J: TRBJ2-4
size: once
D: -

DNA: TGTGCCAGCAGCTTAGATCCCCAGGGTTACTATGGCTACACCTTC
CDR3: CASSLDPQGYYGYTF
V: TRBV11-2
J: TRBJ1-2
size: -
D: -

DNA: TGTGCCAGCAGCCCCACAGGGACAGATACGCAGTATTTT
CDR3: CASSPTGTDTQYF
V: TRBV11-3
J: TRBJ2-3
size: -
D: -

DNA: TGTGCCAGCTCACCGGTGGTGGCGGGGGAAGCTTTCTTT
CDR3: CASSPVVAGEAFF
V: TRBV18
J: TRBJ1-1
size: -
D: -

DNA: TGTGCCAGTAGTACTACCGGACAGGGGGTTTGGGGCGGGGAGCTGTTTTTT
CDR3: CASSTTGQGVWGGELFF
V: TRBV19
J: TRBJ2-2
size: once
D: TRBD1

DNA: TGCAGCGTCCCCCGACAGGGGCTCACAGATACGCAGTATTTT
CDR3: CSVPRQGLTDTQYF
V: TRBV29-1
J: TRBJ2-3
size: -
D: TRBD1

DNA: TGCAGCGTTTCGGACAGGGAACGGGCAGATACGCAGTATTTT
CDR3: CSVSDRERADTQYF
V: TRBV29-1
J: TRBJ2-3
size: -
D: TRBD1